This T cell receptor beta chain was identified in a study of cytomegalovirus exposure and HLA in healthy donors. Across the study: Earlier, almost 120 million unique TCR beta sequences were recovered from approximately 200 million T cells by an analysis.

Germline V gene lookup returns CDR1 SGHTA and CDR2 FQGNSA. There are 16 residues in the CDR3. Study-wide findings and caveats: Donor immune exposure was known only as CMV serostatus. According to a later analysis, donors in an Asian-associated ancestry cluster reportedly had fewer N-insertions than the roughly 640-donor mean. Testing in vitro showed three CMV-associated chains specific for CMV antigens.

A remark on this clone: The target antigen is unknown.

PCR primers comprised 60 Vbeta and 13 Jbeta primers. Some clones are missing from TCRdb's copy, which holds only in-frame ones; the method was immunoSEQ multiplex PCR. The table has around 150,000 clones, around 82% seen once; the top ten hold about 10%. This clonotype was obtained from a man aged 45-65 years in good health and CMV-seropositive. The chain joins TRBV7-2 to TRBJ2-5; 7 nucleotides align to TRBD2. The J call may not be correct, given that the DNA end is closer to TRBJ2-7. The sample taken for sequencing was PBMCs. CDR3 loop: CASSLEAGYSTYEQYF. The CDR3 DNA follows: TGTGCCAGCAGCTTAGAAGCGGGGTACAGTACCTACGAGCAGTACTTC.